A selection of T cell receptor beta chains follows, all from one sample in a study of blood T cell repertoires in COVID-19. Assay: immunoSEQ multiplex PCR; the TCRdb copy retains only in-frame clones and omits some. The data hold 200,000 to 250,000 clones, with around 84% observed a single time. Input material: PBMCs or T cells enriched from blood (not recorded which). The receptors here all came from a woman in her fifties or sixties who had recovered from COVID-19. The CDR3 runs from the conserved cysteine through the conserved F or W. D genes are given only for firm matches. Size values are once, few and many counts, or a class for expanded clones, and some rows have none.

v_call	clone_size	d_call	j_call	cdr3_aa	cdr3_nt
TRBV24-1	NA	TRBD2	TRBJ2-4	CATSDPPRPSGRNLKNIQYF	TGTGCCACCAGTGACCCCCCTCGTCCTAGCGGGAGAAACCTCAAAAACATTCAGTACTTC
TRBV18	NA	TRBD2	TRBJ2-1	CASSLRLAGGLDEQFF	TGTGCCAGCTCACTCCGACTAGCGGGAGGGCTCGATGAGCAGTTCTTC
TRBV28	NA	NA	TRBJ2-7	CASRQRSTREQYF	TGTGCCAGCAGGCAACGATCAACTCGGGAGCAGTACTTC
TRBV4-2	few	TRBD2	TRBJ2-5	CASSPIRTSGETQYF	TGTGCCAGCAGTCCTATCCGGACTAGCGGTGAGACCCAGTACTTC
TRBV19	few	TRBD1	TRBJ1-1	CASSMTGTGSRNTEAFF	TGTGCCAGTAGTATGACCGGGACAGGGTCCCGAAACACTGAAGCTTTCTTT
TRBV28	once	NA	TRBJ1-6	CASSSRGGGSNSPLHF	TGTGCCAGCAGTTCAAGAGGGGGAGGGAGCAATTCACCCCTCCACTTT
TRBV6-5	NA	TRBD1	TRBJ2-1	CASSLDRLYNEQFF	TGTGCCAGCAGTCTGGACAGGCTATACAATGAGCAGTTCTTC
TRBV5-5	NA	NA	TRBJ1-1	CASSLVVGRGSTEAFF	TGTGCCAGCAGCTTGGTGGTGGGAAGGGGGTCCACTGAAGCTTTCTTT
TRBV5-5	NA	NA	TRBJ2-3	CASSFLESTDTQYF	TGTGCCAGCAGCTTTTTAGAAAGCACAGATACGCAGTATTTT
TRBV10-3	NA	NA	TRBJ2-5	CAISAQGGETQYF	TGTGCCATCAGTGCTCAGGGTGGAGAGACCCAGTACTTC
TRBV5-8	NA	TRBD1	TRBJ2-1	CASSYPGQGLGNEQFF	TGTGCCAGCAGCTATCCGGGACAGGGGTTAGGCAATGAGCAGTTCTTC
TRBV19	NA	NA	TRBJ2-1	CASSMRVNEQFF	TGTGCCAGTAGTATGCGGGTCAATGAGCAGTTCTTC
TRBV7-8	NA	NA	TRBJ2-1	CASSFVLLDEQFF	TGTGCCAGCAGCTTTGTCTTACTAGATGAGCAGTTCTTC
TRBV27	NA	NA	TRBJ1-6	CASRVSRSSYNSPLHF	TGTGCCAGCAGGGTCAGCCGGAGCTCCTATAATTCACCCCTCCACTTT
TRBV28	NA	NA	TRBJ1-3	CATDQGNTIYF	TGTGCCACCGATCAGGGAAACACCATATATTTT